This T cell receptor (beta chain) was profiled in a study of T cell responses to AZD1222 COVID-19 vaccine. Whole-study findings and limits: The donor cohort was predominantly white British with a female majority, and clonal diversity may have been underestimated. The span of vaccine-associated CD4 TCRs extended across spike, with dominance at 160-218 and 743-854. Spike-specific TCR breadth and depth rose after two AZD1222 doses.

With respect to this clone: Its antigen is currently unknown.

The V and J ends lost 1 base and 1 base respectively, with 8 bases between them. Looked up from germline, CDR1 is SGHTA and CDR2 is FQGNSA. The CDR3 loop spans 15 amino acids. Using immunoSEQ multiplex PCR, the repertoire was profiled, and TCRdb retains in-frame clones only, with some absent. Of 60,000 to 95,000 clones in the sample, roughly 87% were seen once. The receptor's source is an adult who received the AZD1222 COVID-19 vaccine. The chain is built from TRBV7-2 and TRBJ2-1; possibly TRBD1 or TRBD2 for D (5 bases each). Sample: peripheral blood, taken 28 days after the second AZD1222 dose. The CDR3 reads CASSLVGTSYNEQFF. DNA for the CDR3: TGTGCCAGCAGCTTAGTCGGGACGTCCTACAATGAGCAGTTCTTC.